Shown below are 25 T cell receptor beta chains from a single sample sequenced in a study of control samples from healthy donors and cancer patients (dated by TCRdb to between 2020 and 2021). Library preparation employed the immunoSEQ multiplex PCR assay. TCRdb took this table from immuneACCESS and kept in-frame rearrangements with V and J called. Such tables lack part of the clones; where checked against another copy, unresolved V genes explain under half of the gap, and the rest is unexplained. In this sample the table shows over 150,000 clones, around 96% of which occur a single time. Jointly, the top ten make up about 5.6% of the sample. The material sequenced was blood. Receptors were obtained from a man aged 35-49 years in good health.

The V gene is TRBV6-5, the J gene TRBJ2-3; 8 nucleotides match TRBD2. Trimming removed 2 bases from V and 9 bases from J; junction bases left unmatched: 1. Germline CDR1 is MNHEY and CDR2 is SVGAGI. The CDR3 consists of 12 residues. The CDR3 DNA reads as TGTGCCAGCAGTTACGTAGCGGGAACGCAGTATTTT. This sequence encodes CASSYVAGTQYF.

The V call is TRBV7-9, the J call TRBJ2-1, with TRBD1 as a possible D gene (5 bases). Germline V CDR1 and CDR2: SEHNR, FQNEAQ (reference sequence). Trimming took off 7 bases at V and 0 bases at J, with 13 bases between the two ends. The CDR3 has 15 amino acids. CDR3 sequence: CASMGLSPSYNEQFF. The CDR3, as DNA: TGTGCCAGCATGGGGCTTAGCCCCTCCTACAATGAGCAGTTCTTC.

The chain carries TRBV7-8 and TRBJ1-2, with TRBD1 matching over 10 bases. Germline V CDR1 and CDR2: SGHVS, FQNEAQ. This CDR3 has 14 residues. V lost 3 bases to trimming and J lost 7 bases; unmatched junction nucleotides: 5. The CDR3 spells CASSLTGGSGGYTF. CDR3 coding DNA: TGTGCCAGCAGCTTGACAGGGGGCTCGGGTGGCTACACCTTC.

The genes are TRBV24-1 and TRBJ2-1; 7 bases are a match to TRBD1. Germline loops: CDR1 KGHDR, CDR2 SFDVKD. The CDR3 is 11 amino acids. After removal of 7 bases from V and 8 bases from J, the junction contained 1 base not matched to a gene. The CDR3: CATRQGDEQFF. The CDR3 region has the DNA TGTGCCACCAGGCAGGGGGATGAGCAGTTCTTC.

The chain carries TRBV5-5 and TRBJ2-7; D unclear. Germline CDR1 reads SGHKS; CDR2 reads YYEKEE (reference sequence). The length of the CDR3 is 13 residues. Trimming removed 1 base at V and 6 bases at J, with 11 bases between. For the CDR3, the DNA is TGTGCCAGCAGCTTGATCGGAAAGCGCGAGCAGTACTTC. As protein: CASSLIGKREQYF.

This sequence joins TRBV30 and TRBJ1-5, with D uncertain. V shed 3 bases and J shed 7 bases, with 13 bases lying between them. This CDR3 comprises 13 residues. Germline loops: CDR1 GTSNPN, CDR2 SVGIG (reference sequence). CDR3 nucleotides: TGTGCCTGGAGCGGGGAGGACCGGCAGCCCCAGCATTTT. Translation gives CAWSGEDRQPQHF.

With respect to this clone: The junction and the germline gene differ at one end; a read error may be behind it. The rearrangement joins TRBV5-1 to TRBJ1-1; D is uncertain. The germline V gene has CDR1 SGHRS and CDR2 YFSETQ. CDR3 size: 14 residues. The CDR3 loop reads CASSLGAGAPEAFF. In DNA form, the CDR3 reads TGCGCCAGCAGTTTGGGCGCGGGCGCCCCTGAAGCTTTCTTT.

The chain recombines TRBV27 with TRBJ2-5; 13 bases align to TRBD2. With V trimmed by 8 bases and J by 5 bases, 5 bases remained unmatched. Germline CDR1 MNHEY, CDR2 SMNVEV (reference sequence). The CDR3 is 14 amino acids. CDR3 amino acids: CASRLAGGWETQYF. Written as DNA, the CDR3 is TGTGCCAGCCGACTAGCGGGGGGATGGGAGACCCAGTACTTC.

The J gene is TRBJ2-1, the V gene TRBV7-6; 10 positions match TRBD1. The CDR3 is 15 amino acids. V lost 4 bases and J lost 9; bases outside the gene matches: 9. Germline assignment: CDR1 SGHVS and CDR2 FNYEAQ. This chain's CDR3 is CASSSGTGALGEQFF. In DNA form, the CDR3 reads TGTGCCAGCAGCTCCGGGACAGGGGCCCTGGGTGAGCAGTTCTTC.

The V call is TRBV19, the J call TRBJ2-1; D call uncertain. Looked up from germline, CDR1 is LNHDA and CDR2 is SQIVND (reference sequence). V was cut by 1 base and J by 5 bases, with 6 bases left in between. CDR3 length: 13 residues. CDR3 bases: TGTGCCAGTAGTATAGGAAACCACAATGAGCAGTTCTTC. This encodes CASSIGNHNEQFF.

V is TRBV10-3 and J is TRBJ1-5, with unresolved D. This CDR3 is built from 14 residues. The germline CDR1 and CDR2 sequences are ENHRY and SYGVKD. V was trimmed by 4 bases and J by 1 base, leaving 8 bases between them. The chain's CDR3 is CAISAGGSNQPQHF. The CDR3 nucleotides read TGTGCCATCAGTGCCGGTGGAAGCAATCAGCCCCAGCATTTT.

The V call is TRBV19, the J call TRBJ1-3; D is unresolved. Trimming left V 7 bases short and J 0 bases short, with 10 bases between. This CDR3 has 14 residues. Germline values: CDR1 LNHDA, CDR2 SQIVND (reference sequence). The CDR3 DNA sequence: TGTGCCAGTACTGCACAAAGCTCTGGAAACACCATATATTTT. Translated: CASTAQSSGNTIYF.

The rearrangement joins TRBV4-1 to TRBJ2-7; either TRBD1 or TRBD2 may fit D (5 bases each). The V gene's germline CDR1 is MGHRA and CDR2 YSYEKL. CDR3 length: 15 residues. Trimming took 3 bases from V and 3 from J, leaving 15 bases between them. CDR3 DNA: TGCGCCAGCAGCCAGATGGTTGGGGGATTCTACGAGCAGTACTTC. It is translated as CASSQMVGGFYEQYF.

The chain's CDR3 is CASSTPGLAALSRNEQFF. The DNA of the CDR3 is TGTGCCAGCAGCACTCCGGGACTAGCGGCTTTGAGTAGGAATGAGCAGTTCTTC. The chain links TRBV7-8 to TRBJ2-1; 11 bases agree with TRBD2. The germline CDR1 and CDR2 sequences are SGHVS and FQNEAQ. Trimming took 5 bases from V and 7 from J; bases not matched to a gene: 16. The CDR3 sequence is 18 residues long.

This chain uses TRBV3-1 (or the pseudogene TRBV3-2) with TRBJ2-7, with TRBD2 as a possible D gene (6 bases). V lost 5 bases and J lost 1, with 12 bases in between. Germline loops: CDR1 LGHDT, CDR2 YNNKEL (reference sequence). The CDR3 covers 14 residues. CDR3 nucleotide sequence: TGTGCCAGCAGCGCTCGACTAGAGTCCTACGAGCAGTACTTC. Its translation is CASSARLESYEQYF.

This clone was counted a few times. The rearrangement links TRBV7-9 to TRBJ2-3; D is unresolved. V was trimmed by 1 base and J by 4 bases, leaving 3 bases between them. CDR3 size: 12 residues. The germline CDR1 and CDR2 sequences are SEHNR and FQNEAQ (reference sequence). CDR3 bases: TGTGCCAGCAGCTTAGATCCAGATACGCAGTATTTT. Its translation: CASSLDPDTQYF.

The rearrangement links TRBV5-1 to TRBJ1-6; no clear D gene. Germline V gives CDR1 SGHRS, CDR2 YFSETQ. The CDR3 loop spans 14 amino acids. The ends were cut back, 0 bases at V and 9 bases at J, with 10 bases in the middle. In DNA form, the CDR3 reads TGCGCCAGCAGCTTGGCCGGGTATGGTTCACCCCTCCACTTT. It is translated as CASSLAGYGSPLHF.

The genes are TRBV5-4 and TRBJ2-1, with TRBD2 matching 10 bases. Trimming at V came to 7 bases and at J to 5 bases, leaving 3 bases not matched to a gene. Germline V gene data show CDR1 as SGHNT and CDR2 as YYREEE (reference sequence). The CDR3 covers 13 residues. The CDR3 loop is CASQRGGDNEQFF. The CDR3 DNA reads as TGTGCCAGCCAGCGGGGGGGGGACAATGAGCAGTTCTTC.

The rearrangement links TRBV19 to TRBJ1-5, with D possibly TRBD1 on 5 matching bases. The CDR3 extends over 13 amino acids. Between the trimmed V and J ends, which lost 3 bases and 7 bases, there was a span of 10 bases. Germline assignment: CDR1 LNHDA and CDR2 SQIVND (reference sequence). The chain's CDR3 is CASSIRGGQPQHF. DNA of the CDR3: TGTGCCAGTAGTATCCGGGGGGGACAGCCCCAGCATTTT.

This clone occurred a few times. This chain connects TRBV28 to TRBJ1-5; D is possibly TRBD1 (5 bases). This CDR3 is built from 12 residues. Germline lookup yields CDR1 MDHEN and CDR2 SYDVKM. V was cut by 6 bases and J by 5 bases, with 8 bases left in between. The CDR3 spells CASRRGYQPQHF. DNA for the CDR3: TGTGCCAGCAGGAGGGGTTATCAGCCCCAGCATTTT.

The V gene is TRBV5-1, the J gene TRBJ1-6; a weak D match, TRBD1 (6 bases). Germline values: CDR1 SGHRS, CDR2 YFSETQ. The V gene lost 2 bases and the J gene lost 6 bases, with 9 bases spanning the gap. CDR3 length: 14 amino acids. DNA for the CDR3: TGCGCCAGCAGCTTAGGGGGGAGTAATTCACCCCTCCACTTT. Translating gives CASSLGGSNSPLHF.

This chain connects TRBV28 to TRBJ1-1, with TRBD1 matching over 10 bases. With V trimmed by 5 bases and J by 6 bases, 6 bases remained unmatched. This CDR3 spans 14 amino acids. Germline V gene lookup returns CDR1 MDHEN and CDR2 SYDVKM. The CDR3 DNA reads TGTGCCAGCAGTACGGGACAGGGGTACGCTGAAGCTTTCTTT. Protein sequence: CASSTGQGYAEAFF. The whole variable domain, filled in from reference TRBV28 and TRBJ1-1, reads DVKVTQSSRYLVKRTGEKVFLECVQDMDHENMFWYRQDPGLGLRLIYFSYDVKMKEKGDIPEGYSVSREKKERFSLILESASTNQTSMYLCASSTGQGYAEAFFGQGTRLTVV.

The chain couples TRBV4-1 to TRBJ2-2; a possible D gene is TRBD2 (8 bases). The CDR3 totals 16 residues. Germline V lookup: CDR1 MGHRA, CDR2 YSYEKL. The germline V and J ends were trimmed by 1 base and 7 bases, with 16 bases remaining between them. The CDR3 region is CASSQGSGGGYGELFF. Written as DNA, the CDR3 is TGCGCCAGCAGCCAAGGATCGGGAGGGGGCTACGGGGAGCTGTTTTTT.

The genes are TRBV19 and TRBJ1-5; TRBD1 might be the D (6 bases). This CDR3 is 12 amino acids long. The V and J ends lost 8 bases and 7 bases respectively, with 12 bases between them. Germline assignment: CDR1 LNHDA and CDR2 SQIVND (reference sequence). CDR3 loop: CASRNREQPQHF. The CDR3 nucleotides are TGTGCCAGTCGAAACAGGGAGCAGCCCCAGCATTTT.

The V gene is TRBV14, the J gene TRBJ1-1; D perhaps matches TRBD1 (5 bases). The CDR3 has 15 amino acids. Germline V gives CDR1 SGHDN, CDR2 FVKESK. V shed 4 bases and J shed 7 bases, with 19 bases lying between them. The CDR3 here is CASSRGPLTQGEAFF. In nucleotides, the CDR3 is TGTGCCAGCAGCCGGGGCCCTCTTACTCAGGGTGAAGCTTTCTTT. Together with reference TRBV14 and TRBJ1-1, the CDR3 gives the full variable domain: EAGVTQFPSHSVIEKGQTVTLRCDPISGHDNLYWYRRVMGKEIKFLLHFVKESKQDESGMPNNRFLAERTGGTYSTLKVQPAELEDSGVYFCASSRGPLTQGEAFFGQGTRLTVV.